A single T cell receptor beta chain is shown here with its context. This clonotype appeared a few times. The clone's antigen remains unknown. There are no base qualities to consult, and no much larger clone falls within one base. Library generation was performed with PCR. Sequencing relied on an Illumina HiSeq 2500. To normalize quantification of the TCRbeta repertoire, the TCR libraries were built with molecular barcoding that relied on unique molecular identifiers. The public reads were reprocessed in TCRdb via fastp at Q25 and MiXCR, keeping in-frame beta chains. Here each entry gathers all rows of one CDR3 protein and keeps the most common genes and DNA. The sample includes some 490,000 distinct CDR3 sequences, with approximately 12% observed a single time. Less than 6.5% of the sample rests with the top ten. The data were taken from a study of T-cell reconstitution after alpha-beta-depleted transplantation in children (dated by TCRdb to 2016 to 2018). Describing the broader study: Using TCR repertoire profiling, the study followed T-cell immune reconstitution in a quantitative way in children after TCRalphabeta/CD19-depleted allogeneic hematopoietic cell transplantation.

From the cysteine up to the phenylalanine, the CDR3 has a length of 15 residues. This entry keeps only the CDR3 DNA: 45 bases, framed from base 1. V is pared back by 0 bases and J by 3 bases, with 12 bases lying between the germline termini. CDR1 and CDR2 were assigned from the germline V gene as SGHRS and YFSETQ. The chain is assembled from TRBV5-1 and TRBJ1-1, with the D segment identity uncertain. This sequence originates from a human donor who donated a stem cell graft to a child with combined immunodeficiency. This material consisted of PBMCs from the stem cell graft donor, taken from the stem cell graft. CDR3 sequence: CASSLVQSGDTEAFF. The nucleotide sequence reads as follows: TGCGCCAGCAGCTTGGTCCAGTCGGGTGACACTGAAGCTTTCTTT.